Described below is a single T cell receptor (beta chain) sequence and its context. Libraries were prepared by immunoSEQ multiplex PCR; TCRdb keeps only in-frame clonotypes and omits some of them. This table holds more than 50,000 clones, about 90% found once. This sample stems from a study of OX40 agonist ivuxolimab in advanced cancers. The starting material was CD4+ or CD8+ T cells sorted from blood, obtained in a trial of the OX40 agonist ivuxolimab. This TCR was recovered from an adult with an advanced solid tumor such as melanoma, head and neck, liver or kidney cancer.

The CDR3 coding sequence is TGTGCCTGGAGTGTCTCTGGCGGCACTGAAGCTTTCTTT. Residues: CAWSVSGGTEAFF. This sequence joins TRBV30 and TRBJ1-1; D gene unclear. The V end lost 0 bases, the J end lost 4 bases, and 9 bases lay between the germline ends. This CDR3 region has 13 residues. Per germline, CDR1 GTSNPN and CDR2 SVGIG (reference sequence).